This T cell receptor beta chain was identified during a study of T cell responses to AZD1222 COVID-19 vaccine. Regarding the study as a whole: Epitopes outside B.1.351 and B.1.1.7 mutated regions reportedly drew nearly half of spike TCRs. Two doses of AZD1222 preceded a rise in Spike-specific TCR breadth and depth. It should be noted that donors were predominantly white British and more often female, and clonal diversity was possibly underestimated. At study baseline, merely five or six AZD1222 recipients were seropositive.

A word on this clone: Its antigen remains unknown.

CDR1 is LGHNA and CDR2 is YSLEER in the germline V gene. With 0 bases removed from V and 4 bases from J, the gap between germline ends came to 15 bases. The CDR3 length is 16 residues. Libraries were prepared by immunoSEQ multiplex PCR; TCRdb keeps only in-frame clonotypes and omits some of them. The table shows roughly 120,000 clones, with over 75% occurring only once. V gene TRBV4-3 combines with J gene TRBJ1-2; maybe TRBD1 (5 bases). The sample here was peripheral blood, taken on day 0 of AZD1222 vaccination. This TCR was recovered from an adult in good health. Here the CDR3 DNA reads TGCGCCAGCAGCCAAGATCGAATAGGGACGGCCTATGGCTACACCTTC. Its protein product is CASSQDRIGTAYGYTF.